This is a list of T cell receptor beta chains from one sample in a study of shared clonotypes between healthy human individuals. The protocol was immunoSEQ multiplex PCR, while the TCRdb copy is restricted to in-frame clones and leaves out a portion. The table shows about 2.2 million clones, with approximately 92% occurring only once. The source material was naive CD8+ T cells from PBMCs. Receptors originate from a man aged 18 to 35 in good health. Some clones in this sample may be carry-over from other donors' samples. The CDR3 runs from the conserved cysteine through the conserved F or W. The order of the fields is CDR3 length, clone size, D gene, J gene, V gene, CDR3 DNA, CDR3 protein. The D gene is left open where the match is weak. Some rows mark clone size as missing; the rest say once, few, many or name a class of expanded clone.

>13|once|TRBD1|TRBJ2-7|TRBV27
TGTGCCAGCAGTTACAGGGGCTTCTACGAGCAGTACTTC
CASSYRGFYEQYF
>14|once|TRBD1|TRBJ1-2|TRBV7-9
TGTGCCAGCAGCTTAGGGGGGGACAGCTATGGCTACACCTTC
CASSLGGDSYGYTF
>16|.|.|TRBJ2-3|TRBV2
TGTGCCAGCAGTGAAGGGCGGAGGGGCTTCACAGATACGCAGTATTTT
CASSEGRRGFTDTQYF
>16|.|TRBD1|TRBJ2-7|TRBV7-8
TGTGCCAGCAGAACCGGACCAGGGGGCGCCACCTACGAGCAGTACTTC
CASRTGPGGATYEQYF
>15|.|TRBD1|TRBJ2-3|TRBV6-5
TGTGCCAGCAGTTGGACAGGGGGCTCCGCAGATACGCAGTATTTT
CASSWTGGSADTQYF
>15|.|.|TRBJ1-5|TRBV7-9
TGTGCCAGCAGCGGGCCCATTCATAGCAATCAGCCCCAGCATTTT
CASSGPIHSNQPQHF
>13|.|.|TRBJ2-7|TRBV11-3
TGTGCCAGCAGCCCCCGAGGCAGCTACGAGCAGTACTTC
CASSPRGSYEQYF
>14|.|TRBD1|TRBJ2-3|TRBV5-4
TGTGCCAGCAGGTCAGGGGGATGGGAAGATACGCAGTATTTT
CASRSGGWEDTQYF
>15|once|.|TRBJ1-1|TRBV11-2
TGTGCCAGCAGCTTAGTGTCAGTCATGAACACTGAAGCTTTCTTT
CASSLVSVMNTEAFF
>18|once|TRBD1|TRBJ2-7|TRBV7-8
TGTGCCAGCAGCTTAACTCGCCCGGGACAGGCTCTATCCCGCGAGCAGTACTTC
CASSLTRPGQALSREQYF
>14|.|.|TRBJ2-7|TRBV5-4
TGTGCCAGCAGCTTTGCAGGGGTTGCCTACGAGCAGTACTTC
CASSFAGVAYEQYF
>12|.|.|TRBJ2-7|TRBV29-1
TGCAGCACTTGGGGAGCCGACTACGAGCAGTACTTC
CSTWGADYEQYF
>14|.|.|TRBJ2-3|TRBV10-2
TGCGCCAGCAGTGGGGGGGACAGCACAGATACGCAGTATTTT
CASSGGDSTDTQYF
>15|.|TRBD1|TRBJ2-7|TRBV29-1
TGCAGCGTTGAAACGGGAACGGACAGGAAGTACGAGCAGTACTTC
CSVETGTDRKYEQYF
>16|.|TRBD2|TRBJ2-7|TRBV27
TGTGCCAGCAGTCCGGGACTAGCGGGCTGGGGCTACGAGCAGTACTTC
CASSPGLAGWGYEQYF
>17|.|.|TRBJ2-3|TRBV7-9
TGTGCCAGCAGCCACCTTAAACTTACCTTCCCCACAGATACGCAGTATTTT
CASSHLKLTFPTDTQYF
>17|.|.|TRBJ1-5|TRBV28
TGTGCCAGCAGTTTTCTATTTAGACATTCCAGCAATCAGCCCCAGCATTTT
CASSFLFRHSSNQPQHF
>14|.|TRBD1|TRBJ2-7|TRBV7-6
TGTGCCAGCAGCTTCGGGCAGGGGGCCGGCGAGCAGTACTTC
CASSFGQGAGEQYF
>14|.|TRBD1|TRBJ1-6|TRBV28
TGTGCCAGCAGTCAGGGGGAGCGTGGTTCACCCCTCCACTTT
CASSQGERGSPLHF